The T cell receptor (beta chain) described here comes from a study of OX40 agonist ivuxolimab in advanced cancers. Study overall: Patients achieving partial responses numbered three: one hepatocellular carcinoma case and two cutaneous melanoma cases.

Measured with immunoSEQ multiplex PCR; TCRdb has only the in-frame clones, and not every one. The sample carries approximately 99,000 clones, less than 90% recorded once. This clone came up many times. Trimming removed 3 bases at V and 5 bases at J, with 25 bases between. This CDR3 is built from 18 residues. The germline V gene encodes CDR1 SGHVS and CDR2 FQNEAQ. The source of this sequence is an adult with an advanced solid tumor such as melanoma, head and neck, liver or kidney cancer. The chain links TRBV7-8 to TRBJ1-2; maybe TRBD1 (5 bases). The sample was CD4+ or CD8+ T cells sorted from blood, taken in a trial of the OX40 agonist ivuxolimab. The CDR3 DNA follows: TGTGCCAGCAGCTTTTCGCTAACCCCCGGGCAGGGCGGGTATGGCTACACCTTC. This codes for CASSFSLTPGQGGYGYTF. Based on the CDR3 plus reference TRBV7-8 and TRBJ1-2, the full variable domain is GAGVSQSPRYKVAKRGQDVALRCDPISGHVSLFWYQQALGQGPEFLTYFQNEAQLDKSGLPSDRFFAERPEGSVSTLKIQRTQQEDSAVYLCASSFSLTPGQGGYGYTFGSGTRLTVV.